This T cell receptor beta chain was sequenced in a study of tissue T cells after allogeneic stem cell transplantation. V lost 5 bases to trimming and J lost 7 bases; unmatched junction nucleotides: 5. The germline gives CDR1 MSHET, CDR2 SYDVDS. The CDR3 runs to 14 residues. TCRbeta CDR3 was sequenced at survey depth with template counts. Sequencing was performed with immunoSEQ multiplex PCR; in TCRdb, only in-frame clones are kept and a portion is missing. The sample includes about 5,800 clones, around 52% of them seen just once. Study observations and caveats: Which tissue TCRs were alloreactive or antigen-specific was not determined. Some clones might be persisting host cells.

This clone has only a few counts. Its cognate antigen is unknown. Germline and genes here are mouse. The read gets to within 1 residue of the CDR3 end, and the germline J gene fills in the rest. Described time point: mouse harvest day 7 after allogeneic transplant. Each mouse received 10^7 T-cell-depleted marrow cells plus 10^6 splenic CD5+ T cells by tail vein. Tissues came from B6→BALB/c major-mismatch GVHD mice at day 7 or 14. The clonotype originates from a female BALB/c mouse given C57BL/6 T cells with graft-versus-host disease after an allogeneic hematopoietic cell transplant. The sample consisted of gut tissue. The V call is TRBV29, the J call TRBJ2-2, with 9 positions matching TRBD1. CDR3 bases read: TGTGCTAGCAGTCGGGACAGGGCGAACGGGCAGCTCTAC. It codes for CASSRDRANGQLY. The entire CDR3 protein reads CASSRDRANGQLYF.